The rows below give T cell receptor beta chains drawn from one sample of a study of shared clonotypes between healthy human individuals. The data were produced by immunoSEQ multiplex PCR, yet TCRdb's version contains in-frame clones alone and is incomplete. The sample yields nearly 2 million clones, less than 95% seen once. The sample was naive CD8+ T cells sorted from blood. These receptors all stem from a man between 18 and 29 years old in good health. Each CDR3 is given with its conserved first and last residue. D genes are given only for firm matches. Clone size is not always given. Where it is, it says once, few, many or a class for expanded clones.

TRBJ2-7 | NA | NA | TRBV9 | CASSVGQNEQYF | TGTGCCAGCAGCGTAGGGCAGAACGAGCAGTACTTC
TRBJ1-1 | NA | NA | TRBV28 | CASSLGENTEAFF | TGTGCCAGCAGTTTAGGCGAGAACACTGAAGCTTTCTTT
TRBJ1-1 | NA | NA | TRBV29-1 | CSTEGMNTEAFF | TGCAGCACTGAGGGGATGAACACTGAAGCTTTCTTT
TRBJ1-1 | NA | NA | TRBV10-2 | CASGQMNTEAFF | TGCGCCAGCGGACAGATGAACACTGAAGCTTTCTTT
TRBJ2-2 | NA | NA | TRBV7-9 | CASSLDGAPFTGELFF | TGTGCCAGCAGCTTAGATGGGGCTCCTTTCACCGGGGAGCTGTTTTTT
TRBJ2-7 | NA | NA | TRBV4-1 | CASSQEWGRPDEQYF | TGCGCCAGCAGCCAAGAGTGGGGACGTCCCGACGAGCAGTACTTC
TRBJ2-2 | NA | NA | TRBV7-9 | CASSLGTGELFF | TGTGCCAGCAGCCTCGGAACCGGGGAGCTGTTTTTT
TRBJ2-7 | NA | NA | TRBV4-2 | CASSQDPAGLTHEQYF | TGTGCCAGCAGCCAAGATCCCGCAGGGTTAACCCACGAGCAGTACTTC
TRBJ2-7 | TRBD1 | once | TRBV7-9 | CASSAQTGGRDEQYF | TGTGCCAGCAGCGCCCAGACAGGGGGCAGGGACGAGCAGTACTTC
TRBJ2-1 | NA | once | TRBV7-6 | CASSPYANEQFF | TGTGCCAGCAGCCCCTATGCCAATGAGCAGTTCTTC
TRBJ1-2 | TRBD1 | NA | TRBV30 | CAWSARGSPQLGYTF | TGTGCCTGGAGTGCCAGGGGGTCCCCCCAGTTGGGCTACACCTTC
TRBJ1-5 | NA | NA | TRBV6-1 | CASSEAGRVGNQPQHF | TGTGCCAGCAGTGAAGCGGGCAGGGTGGGCAATCAGCCCCAGCATTTT
TRBJ1-1 | TRBD1 | NA | TRBV14 | CASSQVWTGGSTEAFF | TGTGCCAGCAGCCAAGTTTGGACAGGGGGAAGCACTGAAGCTTTCTTT
TRBJ2-1 | TRBD1 | NA | TRBV5-1 | CASSLGQGVQQFF | TGCGCCAGCAGCTTGGGGCAGGGGGTCCAGCAGTTCTTC
TRBJ1-3 | NA | NA | TRBV10-3 | CAITYDEAGNTIYF | TGTGCCATCACCTATGACGAGGCTGGAAACACCATATATTTT
TRBJ2-7 | NA | NA | TRBV15 | CATSRGGGEPAYEQYF | TGTGCCACCAGCAGAGGGGGCGGGGAGCCGGCCTACGAGCAGTACTTC
TRBJ2-5 | TRBD2 | NA | TRBV28 | CASSAGTSSETQYF | TGTGCCAGCAGTGCAGGGACTAGCTCTGAGACCCAGTACTTC
TRBJ2-7 | NA | NA | TRBV7-6 | CASSLGQAGSSYEQYF | TGTGCCAGCAGCTTAGGTCAGGCGGGAAGCTCCTACGAGCAGTACTTC
TRBJ1-2 | TRBD1 | NA | TRBV19 | CASSSRQGEYGYTF | TGTGCCAGTAGTTCCCGACAGGGGGAGTATGGCTACACCTTC
TRBJ1-1 | TRBD1 | NA | TRBV4-1 | CASSPGTGAEAFF | TGCGCCAGCAGCCCGGGGACAGGAGCTGAAGCTTTCTTT
TRBJ1-2 | NA | NA | TRBV30 | CAWSVRWNGYTF | TGTGCCTGGAGTGTACGATGGAATGGCTACACCTTC
TRBJ2-5 | TRBD1 | NA | TRBV9 | CASSVVGTGEETQYF | TGTGCCAGCAGCGTAGTTGGGACAGGGGAGGAGACCCAGTACTTC
TRBJ1-2 | NA | NA | TRBV27 | CASSSGSGYTF | TGTGCCAGCAGTTCAGGGAGCGGCTACACCTTC
TRBJ2-7 | NA | NA | TRBV5-1 | CASSLATNGIYEQYF | TGCGCCAGCAGCTTGGCCACTAACGGGATATACGAGCAGTACTTC
TRBJ2-2 | TRBD1 | once | TRBV7-9 | CASSPEDRVAGELFF | TGTGCCAGCAGCCCGGAGGACAGGGTGGCCGGGGAGCTGTTTTTT
TRBJ2-1 | NA | NA | TRBV2 | CASSGESNEQFF | TGTGCCAGCAGTGGAGAGTCCAATGAGCAGTTCTTC
TRBJ2-4 | TRBD1 | NA | TRBV10-1 | CASSEHRQGPHIQYF | TGCGCCAGCAGTGAACACCGACAGGGCCCGCACATTCAGTACTTC
TRBJ2-7 | NA | few | TRBV7-9 | CASSLGVPGSYEQYF | TGTGCCAGCAGCTTAGGTGTTCCAGGGAGCTACGAGCAGTACTTC
TRBJ2-7 | TRBD2 | NA | TRBV2 | CASRTGLDYEQYF | TGTGCCAGCAGGACGGGACTAGACTACGAGCAGTACTTC
TRBJ1-2 | TRBD1 | NA | TRBV2 | CASSDSGTGGYGYTF | TGTGCCAGCAGTGATTCGGGGACAGGGGGATATGGCTACACCTTC
TRBJ1-1 | NA | NA | TRBV21-1 | CASSKFRGLGTEAFF | TGTGCCAGCAGCAAATTTAGGGGGCTGGGAACTGAAGCTTTCTTT
TRBJ2-5 | NA | NA | TRBV5-6 | CASSLLAGATQYF | TGTGCCAGCAGCTTGCTAGCCGGGGCGACCCAGTACTTC
TRBJ2-1 | TRBD2 | NA | TRBV7-2 | CASSSSGGLRHTEQFF | TGTGCCAGCAGCTCCTCGGGGGGGCTGCGTCATACTGAGCAGTTCTTC
TRBJ1-5 | TRBD1 | NA | TRBV19 | CASNLDRDSNQPQHF | TGTGCCAGTAACCTGGACAGGGATAGCAATCAGCCCCAGCATTTT
TRBJ2-1 | NA | NA | TRBV30 | CAWRAYNEQFF | TGTGCCTGGAGAGCCTACAATGAGCAGTTCTTC
TRBJ1-6 | NA | NA | TRBV5-6 | CASSTSGVLVYNSPLHF | TGTGCCAGCAGCACCTCAGGGGTCCTTGTCTATAATTCACCCCTCCACTTT
TRBJ1-1 | NA | NA | TRBV5-5 | CASSSAQNTEAFF | TGTGCCAGCAGCTCAGCACAAAACACTGAAGCTTTCTTT
TRBJ2-5 | TRBD1 | few | TRBV6-5 | CASGGGETQYF | TGTGCCTCAGGGGGTGGGGAGACCCAGTACTTC
TRBJ1-4 | NA | NA | TRBV27 | CASSLPWDGFNEKLFF | TGTGCCAGCAGTTTACCCTGGGACGGTTTTAATGAAAAACTGTTTTTT
TRBJ1-2 | NA | NA | TRBV27 | CASSYTGSNYGYTF | TGTGCCAGCAGTTATACAGGTTCTAACTATGGCTACACCTTC
TRBJ1-6 | NA | NA | TRBV6-1 | CASSEPSIGSYNSPLHF | TGTGCCAGCAGTGAACCCAGTATAGGCTCCTATAATTCACCCCTCCACTTT
TRBJ2-1 | TRBD2 | NA | TRBV29-1 | CSGVGTSANEQFF | TGCAGCGGTGTGGGCACTAGCGCCAATGAGCAGTTCTTC
TRBJ2-5 | NA | NA | TRBV25-1 | CASSDEETQYF | TGTGCCAGCAGCGACGAAGAGACCCAGTACTTC
TRBJ1-1 | NA | NA | TRBV7-9 | CASSLGGPGAFF | TGTGCCAGCAGTTTAGGGGGGCCAGGGGCTTTCTTT
TRBJ2-7 | NA | NA | TRBV6-1 | CASSGSSGGGYEQYF | TGTGCCAGCAGTGGGAGCTCAGGGGGGGGCTACGAGCAGTACTTC
TRBJ2-1 | NA | NA | TRBV4-1 | CASSQRRDLSYNEQFF | TGCGCCAGCAGCCAAAGGAGGGATCTCTCCTACAATGAGCAGTTCTTC
TRBJ2-3 | NA | NA | TRBV7-2 | CASSLTFPGSAADTQYF | TGTGCCAGCAGCTTAACCTTTCCGGGGTCCGCGGCAGATACGCAGTATTTT
TRBJ2-7 | TRBD1 | NA | TRBV4-1 | CASSQTGTDEQYF | TGCGCCAGCAGCCAGACAGGGACGGACGAGCAGTACTTC
TRBJ2-3 | TRBD2 | NA | TRBV5-4 | CASSEEGLAGSTQYF | TGTGCCAGCAGCGAAGAGGGACTAGCGGGATCTACGCAGTATTTT
TRBJ2-5 | TRBD2 | NA | TRBV5-4 | CASSLAWGGQETQYF | TGTGCCAGCAGCTTGGCCTGGGGGGGGCAAGAGACCCAGTACTTC
TRBJ1-2 | TRBD1 | NA | TRBV7-6 | CASSLAADRVPYGYTF | TGTGCCAGCAGCTTAGCGGCCGACAGGGTTCCCTATGGCTACACCTTC
TRBJ1-3 | NA | once | TRBV4-1 | CASSQESAPGFGNTIYF | TGCGCCAGCAGCCAAGAGAGCGCGCCTGGCTTTGGAAACACCATATATTTT
TRBJ2-1 | NA | NA | TRBV5-6 | CASSLSWSEGNEQFF | TGTGCCAGCAGCTTGTCGTGGTCAGAGGGCAATGAGCAGTTCTTC